These 28 T cell receptor beta chains were sequenced from one sample in a study of regulatory T cells in long-lasting Graves disease. CDR3 regions were amplified by Arm-PCR using iRepertoire HTBI primers to build TCR beta libraries. TCRdb reanalysed the multiplex PCR reads using MiXCR and keeps one entry per CDR3 protein. Of 400,000 to 500,000 distinct CDR3 sequences listed, less than 25% are singletons. Time point of the sample: persistent/refractory GD, antithyroid drugs over 5 years with positive TRAb. RNA extracted from PBMCs served as the sequencing template. Material: peripheral blood mononuclear cells (PBMCs), obtained when the disease was refractory, from a patient treated with antithyroid drugs. These receptors were taken from a female donor with Graves disease.

This clonotype came up many times. The chain combines TRBV18 with TRBJ2-7; no clear D gene. The CDR3 contains 12 residues. Trimming left V 2 bases short and J 9 bases short, with 11 bases between. The germline gives CDR1 KGHSH, CDR2 LQKENI. CDR3 sequence: CASSPGEFGQYF. Here the CDR3 DNA reads TGTGCCAGCTCACCAGGAGAGTTTGGGCAGTACTTC.

This chain uses TRBV20-1 with TRBJ2-2; the D gene is possibly TRBD2 (5 bases). CDR3 length: 14 residues. The ends were cut back, 3 bases at V and 7 bases at J, with 15 bases in the middle. CDR1 and CDR2 (germline): DFQATT, SNEGSKA (reference sequence). CDR3 loop: CSARPPEVGGELFF. The CDR3, as DNA: TGCAGTGCTAGGCCCCCGGAGGTGGGCGGGGAGCTGTTTTTT.

This clonotype was counted between two and nine times. With a much larger clone just one base away, this may be a read error. This rearrangement joins TRBV6-1 to TRBJ1-5, with a tentative D call TRBD1 (5 bases). The CDR3 has 14 amino acids. V lost 6 bases and J lost 0, with 9 bases in between. CDR1 is MNHNS, CDR2 SASEGT, per germline. The CDR3 here is CASSRDHSNQPQHF. CDR3 bases: TGTGCCAGCAGCCGGGACCATAGCAATCAGCCCCAGCATTTT.

V gene TRBV29-1 combines with J gene TRBJ1-1; TRBD1 might be the D (5 bases). Trimming left V 6 bases short and J 3 bases short, with 11 bases between. The CDR3 is 12 amino acids. Germline values: CDR1 SQVTM, CDR2 ANQGSEA. The CDR3 DNA reads TGCAGCGTCGACAGCTCCTACACTGAAGCTTTCTTT. Encoded protein: CSVDSSYTEAFF.

This clonotype was picked up a small number of times. CDR3 bases: TGTGCCACCAGCGGCACACTTAGCAATCAGCCCCAGCATTTT. Translating gives CATSGTLSNQPQHF. The chain links TRBV15 to TRBJ1-5, with D uncertain. Trimming removed 5 bases at V and 0 bases at J, with 8 bases between. In germline, CDR1 is LNHNV, CDR2 YYDKDF (reference sequence). This CDR3 is 14 amino acids long. Complete variable domain (other parts from reference TRBV15 and TRBJ1-5): DAMVIQNPRYQVTQFGKPVTLSCSQTLNHNVMYWYQQKSSQAPKLLFHYYDKDFNNEADTPDNFQSRRPNTSFCFLDIRSPGLGDTAMYLCATSGTLSNQPQHFGDGTRLSIL.

The sample holds a few counts of this clonotype. The chain joins TRBV5-1 to TRBJ2-5; 11 nucleotides agree with TRBD2. The length of the CDR3 is 17 residues. CDR1 is SGHRS and CDR2 is YFSETQ in the germline V gene. Trimming took 4 bases from V and 4 from J; bases not matched to a gene: 12. CDR3 sequence (DNA): TGCGCCAGCAGCCCAACCCCACTAGCGGGAGTTGCAGAGACCCAGTACTTC. This sequence encodes CASSPTPLAGVAETQYF.

This clonotype was counted between two and nine times. The J gene is TRBJ1-1, the V gene TRBV10-3, with D unclear. The V gene lost 4 bases and the J gene lost 4 bases, with 7 bases spanning the gap. CDR1 and CDR2 from the germline V gene are ENHRY and SYGVKD. The CDR3 length is 12 residues. The CDR3 DNA reads TGTGCCATCAGTGGGGGTACCACTGAAGCTTTCTTT. Its translation: CAISGGTTEAFF.

The CDR3 DNA is TGTGCCAGCAGTTTAAACCTCGTCCGGGGTTATGGCTACACCTTC. Its translation is CASSLNLVRGYGYTF. The chain joins TRBV28 to TRBJ1-2; D uncertain. The CDR3 has 15 residues. Germline V gene sequence: CDR1 MDHEN, CDR2 SYDVKM. The V gene lost 2 bases and the J gene lost 5 bases, with 15 bases spanning the gap.

This clonotype was found a few times. The rearrangement joins TRBV6-1 to TRBJ1-1, with 7 bases lining up with TRBD1. The V segment lost 5 bases and the J segment 8 bases; nucleotides outside the gene matches: 11. This CDR3 region has 14 residues. The germline V gene encodes CDR1 MNHNS and CDR2 SASEGT. The chain's CDR3 is CASSITGATAEAFF. The CDR3 bases are TGTGCCAGCAGTATTACAGGGGCCACCGCCGAAGCTTTCTTT.

This clonotype was seen many times. The rearrangement links TRBV18 to TRBJ1-6; unclear D gene. Trimming removed 2 bases from V and 8 bases from J, with 10 bases in between. Germline CDR1 is KGHSH and CDR2 is LQKENI. The CDR3 totals 14 residues. CDR3 DNA: TGTGCCAGCTCACCATTAGGACTTGATTCACCCCTCCACTTT. Its protein product is CASSPLGLDSPLHF. The variable domain in full, with the rest retrieved from reference TRBV18 and TRBJ1-6, is NAGVMQNPRHLVRRRGQEARLRCSPMKGHSHVYWYRQLPEEGLKFMVYLQKENIIDESGMPKERFSAEFPKEGPSILRIQQVVRGDSAAYFCASSPLGLDSPLHFGNGTRLTVT.

This clonotype was picked up one time. The chain couples TRBV7-6 to TRBJ1-2; D unresolved. The length of the CDR3 is 16 residues. V lost 5 bases to trimming and J lost 6 bases, with 22 bases between them. Germline values: CDR1 SGHVS, CDR2 FNYEAQ. CDR3 sequence (DNA): TGTGCCAGCAGCGCATGGGTGGGCAGCACCCCCGATGGCTACACCTTC. Its protein is CASSAWVGSTPDGYTF.

This chain connects TRBV6-2 or TRBV6-3 to TRBJ2-7; 8 nucleotides agree with TRBD2. CDR1 MNHEY and CDR2 SVGEGT come from the germline V gene. The CDR3 spans 13 residues. The V gene end was trimmed by 6 bases and the J gene end by 2 bases; junction bases not matched to a gene: 3. The CDR3 reads CASRYGGAYEQYF. The CDR3, as DNA: TGTGCCAGCAGGTACGGGGGGGCCTACGAGCAGTACTTC.

This clonotype occurred a few times. V gene TRBV5-4 combines with J gene TRBJ2-7; the D gene is possibly TRBD2 (6 bases). The germline CDR1 and CDR2 sequences are SGHNT and YYREEE (reference sequence). CDR3 size: 14 residues. Deletions cut 5 bases from V and 4 bases from J, with 16 bases between. CDR3 sequence: CASSRWEALYEQYF. In DNA, the CDR3 is TGTGCCAGCAGTAGATGGGAGGCACTATACGAGCAGTACTTC.

The chain uses TRBV7-2 and TRBJ1-1, with 7 bases that match TRBD1. The CDR3 spans 14 residues. V shed 4 bases, J shed 6 bases, and the junction held 8 bases outside the gene matches. Germline V gene sequence: CDR1 SGHTA, CDR2 FQGNSA. CDR3 nucleotide sequence: TGTGCCAGCAGCTCAAACAGGGGAAGACCTGAAGCTTTCTTT. Protein sequence: CASSSNRGRPEAFF.

The sample holds a few counts of this clonotype. The V gene is TRBV29-1, the J gene TRBJ2-4, with a possible D match to TRBD1 (6 bases). The CDR3 contains 18 residues. The germline CDR1 and CDR2 sequences are SQVTM and ANQGSEA. V was cut by 6 bases and J by 0 bases, with 24 bases left in between. This CDR3 is CSVKGGQSSKLAKNIQYF. As DNA, the CDR3 is TGCAGCGTGAAAGGCGGACAGTCCTCAAAACTAGCCAAAAACATTCAGTACTTC. The entire variable domain, with the rest obtained from reference TRBV29-1 and TRBJ2-4, is as follows: SAVISQKPSRDICQRGTSLTIQCQVDSQVTMMFWYRQQPGQSLTLIATANQGSEATYESGFVIDKFPISRPNLTFSTLTVSNMSPEDSSIYLCSVKGGQSSKLAKNIQYFGAGTRLSVL.

The chain recombines TRBV29-1 with TRBJ2-1, with 7 bases lining up with TRBD2. CDR1 SQVTM and CDR2 ANQGSEA come from the germline V gene. This CDR3 has 13 residues. Germline trimming cut 7 bases from V and 6 bases from J; bases unmatched to any gene: 9. CDR3 nucleotide sequence: TGCAGCGGAAGACTAGCATTGGGCAATGAGCAGTTCTTC. Protein sequence: CSGRLALGNEQFF.

This clonotype has at least ten counts. The chain carries TRBV28 and TRBJ2-7; TRBD1 or TRBD2 may be the D gene (5 bases each). The CDR3 consists of 14 residues. V lost 4 bases to trimming and J lost 3 bases, with 13 bases between them. The germline V gene has CDR1 MDHEN and CDR2 SYDVKM. The CDR3 coding sequence is TGTGCCAGCAGTTCTCACCGGGACGGCTACGAGCAGTACTTC. It encodes CASSSHRDGYEQYF.

This clonotype was seen many times. V usage is TRBV6-5 and J usage is TRBJ2-7; 7 bases fit TRBD1. There are 15 residues in the CDR3. Looked up from germline, CDR1 is MNHEY and CDR2 is SVGAGI. The junction had 9 bases not matched to a gene; V was cut back by 3 bases and J by 4 bases. The DNA of the CDR3 is TGTGCCAGCAGTTATAGGGGGACAGCGGTATACGAGCAGTACTTC. Its translation: CASSYRGTAVYEQYF.

This chain uses TRBV18 with TRBJ1-1, with TRBD1 matching over 7 bases. CDR1 and CDR2 (germline): KGHSH, LQKENI. The J segment lost 2 bases and the V segment lost 5 bases, leaving 11 bases of the junction unmatched. The CDR3 is 16 amino acids. The chain's CDR3 is CASSLTGYSPNTEAFF. The CDR3 DNA reads TGTGCCAGCTCATTGACAGGGTATTCCCCAAACACTGAAGCTTTCTTT.

This clonotype was seen more than once but under ten times. A much larger clone is a single base away; this may be a read error. J is TRBJ1-5 and V is TRBV28; 9 positions agree with TRBD1. Per the germline V gene, CDR1 is MDHEN and CDR2 is SYDVKM. V trimming: 6 bases; J trimming: 2 bases; junction bases outside the gene matches: 17. The CDR3 runs 19 residues. The CDR3 DNA sequence: TGTGCCAGCAGCTCGACAGCCGGGACAGGGAGTCCGGGCAATCAGCCCCAGCATTTT. Amino acids: CASSSTAGTGSPGNQPQHF.

J is TRBJ2-7 and V is TRBV29-1; unclear D gene. The germline CDR1 and CDR2 sequences are SQVTM and ANQGSEA. The CDR3 has 12 residues. Trimming shortened V by 4 bases and J by 0 bases, and 7 bases separated the two germline ends. CDR3 bases: TGCAGCGTTGGTGGCAGCTCCTACGAGCAGTACTTC. Translating gives CSVGGSSYEQYF.

This clonotype occurred a few times. The genes are TRBV10-3 and TRBJ2-7, with 13 bases matching TRBD2. Trimming took 9 bases from V and 6 from J; bases not matched to a gene: 2. The CDR3 extends over 12 amino acids. The germline V gene has CDR1 ENHRY and CDR2 SYGVKD. The CDR3 DNA is TGTGCCATGGGACTAGCGGGGACCGAGCAGTACTTC. This translates into CAMGLAGTEQYF.

This clonotype was observed at least ten times. In DNA form, the CDR3 reads TGTGCCAGCAGCCTGGGCCGCGTGGCCGGGGAGCTGTTTTTT. As protein: CASSLGRVAGELFF. This chain links TRBV28 with TRBJ2-2; D is ambiguous. The CDR3 covers 14 residues. Trimming shortened V by 6 bases and J by 6 bases, and 14 bases separated the two germline ends. Per germline, CDR1 MDHEN and CDR2 SYDVKM. Variable domain in full (rest from reference TRBV28 and TRBJ2-2): DVKVTQSSRYLVKRTGEKVFLECVQDMDHENMFWYRQDPGLGLRLIYFSYDVKMKEKGDIPEGYSVSREKKERFSLILESASTNQTSMYLCASSLGRVAGELFFGEGSRLTVL.

In its sample, this clonotype was seen many times. This chain uses TRBV6-5 with TRBJ1-1; D gene uncertain. V lost 0 bases to trimming and J lost 8 bases, with 10 bases between them. This CDR3 has 13 amino acids. Germline-derived CDR1 and CDR2 are MNHEY and SVGAGI. CDR3 nucleotides: TGTGCCAGCAGTTACTCGACCAAGTGGGAAGCTTTCTTT. This codes for CASSYSTKWEAFF.

This clonotype was found once. The chain links TRBV10-3 to TRBJ1-2, with 8 bases identical to TRBD1. CDR3 length: 13 amino acids. Losses at the gene ends were 8 bases for V and 6 bases for J; bases not matched to a gene: 8. Germline CDR1 reads ENHRY; CDR2 reads SYGVKD. CDR3 sequence reads: CAIVPDREHGYTF. The CDR3, as DNA: TGTGCCATCGTCCCGGACAGGGAACATGGCTACACCTTC.

This clonotype was detected many times. The junction differs from germline at one of its ends, possibly a read error. The chain is built from TRBV7-8 and TRBJ2-7, with a weak D call TRBD2 (7 bases). The CDR3 is 17 residues long. Germline loops: CDR1 SGHVS, CDR2 FQNEAQ. CDR3 sequence reads: CASSPRGALKPLYEVDF. CDR3 bases: TGTGCCAGCAGTCCTCGGGGGGCGCTCAAACCACTCTACGAAGTGGACTTC.

The V and J genes are TRBV6-1 and TRBJ1-6; 8 bases agree with TRBD1. J gave up 8 bases and V 7 bases, and 7 bases lay outside the gene matches. The germline CDR1 and CDR2 sequences are MNHNS and SASEGT. This CDR3 is built from 14 residues. CDR3 coding DNA: TGTGCCAGCACCCACAGGGGGTTGGATTCACCCCTCCACTTT. This sequence encodes CASTHRGLDSPLHF.

This clonotype was seen only a few times. The DNA of the CDR3 is TGTGCCAGCAGTTCCTTCGGACTAGCGGGAGTAGCGGATACGCAGTATTTT. It is translated as CASSSFGLAGVADTQYF. The rearrangement uses TRBV28 and TRBJ2-3, with 13 bases that match TRBD2. This CDR3 is built from 17 residues. Looked up from germline, CDR1 is MDHEN and CDR2 is SYDVKM. V trimming: 4 bases; J trimming: 6 bases; junction bases outside the gene matches: 10.